Each of the 10 T cell receptor beta chains below was sequenced from the same sample in a study of blood T cell repertoires in COVID-19. Assay used: immunoSEQ multiplex PCR; TCRdb lists only in-frame clones, some missing. The sample comprises around 300,000 clones, roughly 89% of which are singletons, and approximately 4% rests with the top ten. Sample: PBMCs or T cells enriched from blood (not recorded which). These receptors originate from a woman between 18 and 29 years old with acute COVID-19.

The chain joins TRBV2 to TRBJ1-5; tentatively, D is TRBD1 (6 bases). The CDR3 length is 17 residues. Per the germline V gene, CDR1 is SNHLY and CDR2 is FYNNEI. V lost 1 base to trimming and J lost 1 base, with 14 bases between them. This chain's CDR3 is CASSEVARGMSNQPQHF. CDR3 nucleotides: TGTGCCAGCAGTGAAGTCGCCAGGGGTATGAGCAATCAGCCCCAGCATTTT.

V and J are TRBV11-3 and TRBJ1-2, with D perhaps TRBD1 (6 bases). V was shortened by 4 bases and J by 2 bases, with 8 bases between the two germline ends. The length of the CDR3 is 13 residues. Germline CDR1 is SGHNT and CDR2 is YENEEA. The CDR3 spells CASSSTGNYGYTF. The CDR3 bases are TGTGCCAGCAGCTCCACAGGGAACTATGGCTACACCTTC. The whole variable domain, filled in from reference TRBV11-3 and TRBJ1-2, reads EAGVVQSPRYKIIEKKQPVAFWCNPISGHNTLYWYLQNLGQGPELLIRYENEEAVDDSQLPKDRFSAERLKGVDSTLKIQPAELGDSAVYLCASSSTGNYGYTFGSGTRLTVV.

Remarks on this clone: Other DNA sequences in this specimen translate into the identical CDR3. The rearrangement links TRBV28 to TRBJ1-1; TRBD1 matches at 7 bases. V lost 6 bases to trimming and J lost 1 base; unmatched junction nucleotides: 5. Germline V gives CDR1 MDHEN, CDR2 SYDVKM. The CDR3 is 14 amino acids. In DNA form, the CDR3 reads TGTGCCAGCAGCCCTGGACAGGCGAACACTGAAGCTTTCTTT. It encodes CASSPGQANTEAFF.

V and J are TRBV18 and TRBJ1-4, with a tentative D call TRBD1 (6 bases). The CDR3 contains 14 residues. V lost 4 bases and J lost 8, with 14 bases in between. From germline, CDR1 is KGHSH and CDR2 LQKENI. CDR3 sequence (DNA): TGTGCCAGCTCACGGTCCAGGGGAGACGAAAAACTGTTTTTT. This sequence encodes CASSRSRGDEKLFF.

The rearrangement links TRBV11-2 to TRBJ2-5; a weak D match, TRBD1 (5 bases). The germline V and J ends were trimmed by 4 bases and 4 bases, with 13 bases remaining between them. The CDR3 spans 14 residues. Germline V gene data show CDR1 as SGHAT and CDR2 as FQNNGV. The CDR3 loop reads CASSSQIQGETQYF. DNA of the CDR3: TGTGCCAGCAGCTCGCAGATCCAGGGAGAGACCCAGTACTTC.

This clone was counted once. The V call is TRBV28, the J call TRBJ1-5; D is perhaps TRBD1 (5 bases). CDR3 length: 16 residues. V was cut by 3 bases and J by 3 bases, with 15 bases left in between. In germline, CDR1 is MDHEN, CDR2 SYDVKM. For the CDR3, the DNA is TGTGCCAGCAGTTTGGGGGGTATGGGGGACAATCAGCCCCAGCATTTT. Its protein is CASSLGGMGDNQPQHF.

CDR3 sequence reads: CASSDDRGIGNQPQHF. DNA for the CDR3: TGCGCCAGCAGTGACGACAGGGGTATTGGCAATCAGCCCCAGCATTTT. The rearrangement joins TRBV10-2 to TRBJ1-5, with TRBD1 matching 8 bases. Germline CDR1 reads WSHSY; CDR2 reads SAAADI. J gave up 2 bases and V 3 bases, and 6 bases lay outside the gene matches. This CDR3 is built from 16 residues.

The CDR3 is CASSVKAGVEQYF. The CDR3 DNA is TGTGCCAGCAGCGTAAAAGCGGGAGTCGAGCAGTACTTC. The chain employs TRBV9 and TRBJ2-7; 8 bases fit TRBD2. Germline CDR1 is SGDLS and CDR2 is YYNGEE. Trimming removed 1 base from V and 6 bases from J; junction bases left unmatched: 3. The length of the CDR3 is 13 residues.

The CDR3 here is CSVEQDRGRYELYNEQFF. CDR3 nucleotides: TGCAGCGTTGAACAGGACAGGGGGCGTTATGAGCTTTACAATGAGCAGTTCTTC. The chain links TRBV29-1 to TRBJ2-1, with 11 bases lining up with TRBD1. There are 18 residues in the CDR3. CDR1 and CDR2 (germline): SQVTM, ANQGSEA. The V segment lost 2 bases and the J segment 4 bases; nucleotides outside the gene matches: 13.

J is TRBJ2-5 and V is TRBV3-1 (or the pseudogene TRBV3-2), with 7 bases identical to TRBD2. J gave up 7 bases and V 4 bases, and 9 bases lay outside the gene matches. The CDR3 extends over 14 amino acids. From germline, CDR1 is LGHDT and CDR2 YNNKEL (reference sequence). CDR3 DNA: TGTGCCAGCAGCCGGGGGACTACAATTTCGACCCAGTACTTC. It translates to CASSRGTTISTQYF.